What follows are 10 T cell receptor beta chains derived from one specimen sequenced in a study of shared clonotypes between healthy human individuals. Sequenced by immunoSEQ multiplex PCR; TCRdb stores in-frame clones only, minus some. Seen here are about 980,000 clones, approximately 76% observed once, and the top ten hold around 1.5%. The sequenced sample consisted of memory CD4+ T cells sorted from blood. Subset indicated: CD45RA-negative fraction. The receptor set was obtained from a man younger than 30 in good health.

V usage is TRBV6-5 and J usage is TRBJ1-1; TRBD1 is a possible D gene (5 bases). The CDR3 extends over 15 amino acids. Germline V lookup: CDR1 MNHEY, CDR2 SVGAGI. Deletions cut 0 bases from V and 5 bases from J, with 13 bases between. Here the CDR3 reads CASSYSFRGGTEAFF. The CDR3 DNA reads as TGTGCCAGCAGTTACTCGTTTCGTGGGGGGACTGAAGCTTTCTTT.

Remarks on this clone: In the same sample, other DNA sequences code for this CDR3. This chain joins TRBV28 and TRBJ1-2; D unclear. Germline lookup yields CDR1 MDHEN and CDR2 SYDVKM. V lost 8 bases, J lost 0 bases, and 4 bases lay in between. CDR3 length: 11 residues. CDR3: CASRSNYGYTF. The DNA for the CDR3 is TGTGCCAGCCGCTCTAACTATGGCTACACCTTC.

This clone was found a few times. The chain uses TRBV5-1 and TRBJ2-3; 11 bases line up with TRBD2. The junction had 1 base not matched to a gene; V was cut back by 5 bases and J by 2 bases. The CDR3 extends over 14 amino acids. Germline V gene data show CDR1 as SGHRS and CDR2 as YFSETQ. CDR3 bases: TGCGCCAGCAGGACTAGCGGGAACACAGATACGCAGTATTTT. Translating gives CASRTSGNTDTQYF.

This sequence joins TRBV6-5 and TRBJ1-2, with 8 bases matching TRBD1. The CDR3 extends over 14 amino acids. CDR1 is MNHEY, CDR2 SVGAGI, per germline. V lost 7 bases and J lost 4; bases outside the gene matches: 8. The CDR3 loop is CASTRTTGVYGYTF. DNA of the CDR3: TGTGCCAGCACCCGTACGACAGGGGTCTATGGCTACACCTTC.

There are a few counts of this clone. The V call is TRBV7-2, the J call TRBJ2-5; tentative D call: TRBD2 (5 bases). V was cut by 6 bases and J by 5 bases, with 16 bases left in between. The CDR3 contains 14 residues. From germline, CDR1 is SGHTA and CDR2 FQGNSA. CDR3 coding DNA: TGTGCCAGCAGGCCTGGACTCCCCCCGGAGACCCAGTACTTC. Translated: CASRPGLPPETQYF.

The CDR3 bases are TGTGCCAGCAGTCAGAACACAGATACGCAGTATTTT. Translating it yields CASSQNTDTQYF. The V and J genes are TRBV9 and TRBJ2-3; unclear D gene. CDR3 length: 12 residues. V was trimmed by 5 bases and J by 2 bases, leaving 6 bases between them. Germline-derived CDR1 and CDR2 are SGDLS and YYNGEE.

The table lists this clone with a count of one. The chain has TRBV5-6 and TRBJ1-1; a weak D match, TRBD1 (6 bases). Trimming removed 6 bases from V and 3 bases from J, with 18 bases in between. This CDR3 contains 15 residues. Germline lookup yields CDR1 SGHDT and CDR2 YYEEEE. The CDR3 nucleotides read TGTGCCAGCACCCCGGGATGGGGGCGGGACACTGAAGCTTTCTTT. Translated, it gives CASTPGWGRDTEAFF.

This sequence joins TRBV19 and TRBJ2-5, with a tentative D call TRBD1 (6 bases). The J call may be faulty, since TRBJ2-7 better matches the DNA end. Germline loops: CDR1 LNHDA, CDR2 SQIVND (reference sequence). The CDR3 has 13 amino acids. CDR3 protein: CASSNRVNYEQYF. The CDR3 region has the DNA TGTGCCAGTAGTAACAGGGTGAACTACGAGCAGTACTTC.

The CDR3 is CASSPSSAGQLFMNTEAFF. In DNA, the CDR3 is TGTGCCAGCTCACCCTCTTCTGCGGGACAGCTATTCATGAACACTGAAGCTTTCTTT. V gene TRBV18 combines with J gene TRBJ1-1; 7 bases are shared with TRBD1. The CDR3 has 19 amino acids. The germline V gene encodes CDR1 KGHSH and CDR2 LQKENI. With V trimmed by 3 bases and J by 0 bases, 16 bases remained unmatched.

CDR3 sequence reads: CARSLYSPFGSYEQYF. Here the CDR3 DNA reads TGTGCCAGAAGCTTGTATTCCCCCTTCGGCTCCTACGAGCAGTACTTC. The chain has TRBV5-3 and TRBJ2-7, with D unclear. TRBV5-3 qualifies as an ORF whose function is uncertain. This CDR3 region has 16 residues. V lost 1 base, J lost 0 bases, and 14 bases lay in between.